These 15 T cell receptor beta chains were all obtained from the same sample, sequenced in a study of blood T cell repertoires in COVID-19. The repertoire was sequenced with immunoSEQ multiplex PCR; TCRdb's copy has only in-frame clones and lacks some. The data contain roughly 82,000 clones, 90% of them singletons. Specimen: peripheral blood. The receptors originated from a woman in her 50s in a cohort sampled during active COVID-19.

This rearrangement joins TRBV7-2 to TRBJ2-5, with D perhaps matching TRBD2 (6 bases). The CDR3 runs 17 residues. Germline values: CDR1 SGHTA, CDR2 FQGNSA. Trimming took off 4 bases at V and 2 bases at J, with 20 bases between the two ends. For the CDR3, the DNA is TGTGCCAGCAGCTCAGGGAGCGGGCCGGACGGGCAAGAGACCCAGTACTTC. It encodes CASSSGSGPDGQETQYF.

The J gene is TRBJ2-5, the V gene TRBV10-2; no firm D call. This CDR3 is built from 13 residues. Germline CDR1 WSHSY, CDR2 SAAADI. Trimming left V 2 bases short and J 5 bases short, with 9 bases between. The CDR3 bases are TGCGCCAGCAGTGAGGTGGTGGAGGAGACCCAGTACTTC. It codes for CASSEVVEETQYF.

This rearrangement joins TRBV2 to TRBJ2-2; D might be TRBD1 (6 bases). The germline V and J ends were trimmed by 4 bases and 6 bases, with 18 bases remaining between them. Germline V CDR1 and CDR2: SNHLY, FYNNEI. This CDR3 contains 16 residues. The CDR3 reads CASSGQGLGFAGELFF. CDR3 bases: TGTGCCAGCAGTGGTCAGGGGTTGGGTTTCGCCGGGGAGCTGTTTTTT.

This clone was seen a handful of times. The genes are TRBV5-5 and TRBJ1-5; maybe TRBD1 (6 bases). Germline values: CDR1 SGHKS, CDR2 YYEKEE (reference sequence). This CDR3 region has 14 residues. Trimming took 0 bases from V and 7 from J, leaving 11 bases between them. CDR3: CASSLEGGGQPQHF. The CDR3 DNA reads TGTGCCAGCAGCTTGGAAGGGGGAGGGCAGCCCCAGCATTTT. Looking up the rest from reference TRBV5-5 and TRBJ1-5 gives the full variable domain: DAGVTQSPTHLIKTRGQQVTLRCSPISGHKSVSWYQQVLGQGPQFIFQYYEKEERGRGNFPDRFSARQFPNYSSELNVNALLLGDSALYLCASSLEGGGQPQHFGDGTRLSIL.

The rearrangement uses TRBV6-5 and TRBJ2-7; 12 bases fit TRBD2. V shed 2 bases, J shed 4 bases, and the junction held 3 bases outside the gene matches. From germline, CDR1 is MNHEY and CDR2 SVGAGI. CDR3 length: 15 amino acids. CDR3 sequence: CASSYAGLAGYEQYF. The CDR3, as DNA: TGTGCCAGCAGTTACGCCGGACTAGCGGGATACGAGCAGTACTTC.

The V call is TRBV28, the J call TRBJ2-7, with TRBD2 matching over 8 bases. The V segment lost 2 bases and the J segment 4 bases; nucleotides outside the gene matches: 10. CDR3 length: 16 residues. Germline V gives CDR1 MDHEN, CDR2 SYDVKM. CDR3: CASSLGLAGSFYEQYF. The CDR3, as DNA: TGTGCCAGCAGTTTAGGCCTAGCGGGCTCATTTTACGAGCAGTACTTC. Together with reference TRBV28 and TRBJ2-7, the CDR3 gives the full variable domain: DVKVTQSSRYLVKRTGEKVFLECVQDMDHENMFWYRQDPGLGLRLIYFSYDVKMKEKGDIPEGYSVSREKKERFSLILESASTNQTSMYLCASSLGLAGSFYEQYFGPGTRLTVT.

The V call is TRBV6-4, the J call TRBJ2-1; possibly TRBD1 for D (6 bases). The V end was cut by 6 bases, the J end by 4 bases, with 10 bases between. This CDR3 spans 13 amino acids. The germline gives CDR1 MRHNA, CDR2 SNTAGT. CDR3 loop: CASRPGEYNEQFF. DNA of the CDR3: TGTGCCAGCAGGCCAGGGGAGTACAATGAGCAGTTCTTC.

This chain uses TRBV7-9 with TRBJ2-5, with D possibly being TRBD1 (5 bases). Germline CDR1 reads SEHNR; CDR2 reads FQNEAQ (reference sequence). Trimming shortened V by 3 bases and J by 1 base, and 6 bases separated the two germline ends. The CDR3 spans 13 residues. CDR3 sequence: CASSFTGQETQYF. The CDR3 nucleotides are TGTGCCAGCAGCTTCACAGGCCAAGAGACCCAGTACTTC.

The chain has TRBV29-1 and TRBJ2-2; 14 bases agree with TRBD2. The CDR3 is 16 residues long. Germline V gene lookup returns CDR1 SQVTM and CDR2 ANQGSEA. Trimming took 0 bases from V and 6 from J; bases not matched to a gene: 3. In DNA, the CDR3 is TGCAGCGTTGAAGATCGGGGACTAGCGGGAGCCGGGGAGCTGTTTTTT. Translated: CSVEDRGLAGAGELFF.

The chain carries TRBV5-1 and TRBJ2-5; D possibly corresponds to TRBD1 (6 bases). Germline loops: CDR1 SGHRS, CDR2 YFSETQ. This CDR3 has 14 residues. The ends were cut back, 4 bases at V and 3 bases at J, with 13 bases in the middle. DNA of the CDR3: TGCGCCAGCAGCCCGGACAGTGGGAAAGAGACCCAGTACTTC. Protein: CASSPDSGKETQYF.

The chain couples TRBV27 to TRBJ1-1; unclear D gene. Germline CDR1 reads MNHEY; CDR2 reads SMNVEV (reference sequence). V gave up 7 bases and J gave up 1 base, with 10 bases separating them. CDR3 length: 13 residues. DNA of the CDR3: TGTGCCAGCATAGCGACACCGAACACTGAAGCTTTCTTT. This gives the protein CASIATPNTEAFF.

J is TRBJ2-3 and V is TRBV5-4, with 14 bases matching TRBD2. After removal of 6 bases from V and 8 bases from J, the junction contained 14 bases not matched to a gene. Germline V gene data show CDR1 as SGHNT and CDR2 as YYREEE (reference sequence). The CDR3 spans 17 residues. The CDR3 loop reads CASNTRLAGGSVGTQYF. The CDR3 bases are TGTGCCAGCAACACTCGACTAGCGGGAGGGTCTGTGGGTACGCAGTATTTT.

This sequence joins TRBV5-1 and TRBJ2-7; 8 bases are a match to TRBD1. Germline V gene data show CDR1 as SGHRS and CDR2 as YFSETQ. The length of the CDR3 is 15 residues. The junction had 4 bases not matched to a gene; V was cut back by 0 bases and J by 2 bases. CDR3 sequence (DNA): TGCGCCAGCAGCTTGGCTCCGACAGGGGCCTACGAGCAGTACTTC. It yields the protein CASSLAPTGAYEQYF.

The CDR3 protein is CASSTGTSGNEQFF. The CDR3 nucleotides read TGTGCCAGTAGTACGGGGACTAGCGGTAATGAGCAGTTCTTC. The V call is TRBV19, the J call TRBJ2-1; 11 positions match TRBD2. The CDR3 has 14 residues. Germline V lookup: CDR1 LNHDA, CDR2 SQIVND (reference sequence). Trimming cost V 4 bases and J 7 bases; bases outside gene matches: 3.

The rearrangement uses TRBV28 and TRBJ2-7; a weak D match, TRBD2 (7 bases). Trimming left V 3 bases short and J 0 bases short, with 24 bases between. This CDR3 has 19 residues. Germline CDR1 reads MDHEN; CDR2 reads SYDVKM. The DNA of the CDR3 is TGTGCCAGCAGTTTCCGTACAGGGTTTAGCGGGCCCTTCTCCTACGAGCAGTACTTC. Translating gives CASSFRTGFSGPFSYEQYF. Using reference TRBV28 and TRBJ2-7 for the parts outside the CDR3, the full variable domain is DVKVTQSSRYLVKRTGEKVFLECVQDMDHENMFWYRQDPGLGLRLIYFSYDVKMKEKGDIPEGYSVSREKKERFSLILESASTNQTSMYLCASSFRTGFSGPFSYEQYFGPGTRLTVT.